Detailed here is one TCR beta chain. Its antigen remains undetermined. The cohort consisted of some 670 healthy bone marrow donors. All cohort members were sampled while nominally healthy, although unrecorded immune exposures were likely present. The donor tested CMV seronegative, placing the donor among the 350 or so seronegative members of the cohort. A peripheral blood sample was provided by each donor, and peripheral blood mononuclear cells were used for TCR beta sequencing. Genomic DNA extraction from the blood cell samples was performed with the Qiagen DNeasy Blood Extraction Kit. The data are from a study of cytomegalovirus exposure and HLA in healthy donors (dated by TCRdb to about 2017). For the wider study: In an earlier analysis of 550 to 750 of the donors, 276 Gb of sequence data and approximately 100 million unique TCR beta sequences from 150 million to 200 million T cells were reported. An early release covering more than 500 HLA-typed donors comprised about 320 gigabases of sequencing data and around 85 million unique TCR sequences. Among the approximately 430 genotyped donors, around 81% belonged to the genetic ancestry cluster associated with self-reported Caucasian donors. The study aimed to test whether signatures of past pathogen exposure could be identified by cataloging public T cell receptors. The study used immunosequencing to profile the T cell repertoires of several hundred subjects and linked those repertoires to cytomegalovirus serostatus. Along with the approximately 650-subject first cohort, a separate validation cohort of over a hundred different subjects was used. To predict cytomegalovirus infection status, the study brought together high-throughput TCR immunosequencing, statistical association of individual TCRs with disease status, and machine learning. To study patterns of TCR occurrence, a later analysis re-analyzed previously published TCR beta repertoires from several hundred donors and added high-resolution HLA genotyping. Rather than using new phenotypic data, the later analysis identified candidate immune exposures from TCR beta sequences and from how often those sequences occurred across donors. To decide whether each TCR beta V gene segment behaved as functional or pseudogenic, an earlier analysis of some 540 of the donors relied on high-throughput TCR beta sequencing. Donor age, sex, ethnicity and CMV serostatus were collected together with the repertoire data. In a later genetic analysis, genome-wide SNP genotypes for about 65% of the roughly 670 donors were used, and that subset was treated as a discovery cohort. All discovery cohort repertoires had been generated on a single sequencing platform. HLA typing included class I and class II loci at four-digit resolution. Typing coverage differed by locus: A, B, C, DRB1 and DQB1 were typed in roughly 629-630 donors, DQA1 in 500 to 550, DPA1 in 600 to 610, and DPB1 in roughly 470. Roughly 5 DR-DQ haplotypes were treated as single units for association and clustering because of strong linkage in the cohort. On average, 235,054 unique TCR beta nucleotide sequences were sequenced per donor among 398 genotyped donors of the cohort, with roughly 18% of those sequences being non-productive. The study at large found these results: Compared with the approximately 670-donor mean, donors in an Asian-associated ancestry cluster had fewer N-insertions in productive TCRs, according to a later genetic analysis. A later analysis associated 17,000 or so TCR beta sequences with specific HLA alleles at a false discovery rate of 0.05. Roughly uniform sequencing depth across donors was assumed in presence/absence analyses, although this assumption may not hold. In an earlier analysis of 450 to 750 of the donors, most TCR beta V segments appeared in productive rearrangements about 87% or about 30% of the time, broadly matching IMGT annotations. Linkage disequilibrium might explain the correlated functional status among segregating V segments, but an unknown experimental factor could not be excluded. Because counts were too low, 15 to 20 rarely observed V segments, including chromosome 9 orphons, were excluded from the earlier analysis of around 640 of the donors. Most CMV-associated TCR beta chains appeared to be HLA-restricted in a later analysis, and the HLA associations seemed to be driven largely by CMV exposure. The study listed 150 to 200 TCR beta chains as associated with cytomegalovirus. A further reported finding was that TCR beta sequences accurately predicted the HLA-A and HLA-B alleles for most subjects in the first cohort. Most TCR sequences were seen in very few donors, while some public TCRs were found in many individuals. In a later analysis, TCR association rates were found to vary across HLA loci, with the most associated TCRs seen for DRB1 alleles and the fewest for HLA-C alleles. Three of the identified cytomegalovirus-associated TCR beta chains were confirmed in vitro to be specific for cytomegalovirus antigens. Cytomegalovirus status was reported to be diagnosed by the classifier with high specificity and sensitivity in both the original and validation cohorts. A cluster of highly shared sequence variants was judged likely to be a technical artifact of the sequencing pipeline. V-gene and J-gene trimming of TCR beta chains was associated with a missense DCLRE1C variant in a later genetic analysis, and the association was replicated in an independent cohort. When HLA alleles, especially DR and DQ, strongly co-occurred, attributing TCR associations to individual alleles was difficult. This cohort had only TCR beta chains sequenced, and the lack of alpha or paired-chain data limited which features could be detected. According to the authors, the approach could potentially be generalized to other disease states and immunological phenotypes. CMV serostatus was the only immune exposure information available for the cohort. Because HLA typing was unavailable for some donors at each locus, only the typed subset was used in association tests. According to a later analysis, parvovirus B19, influenza, CMV and Epstein-Barr virus appeared linked to several top co-occurrence clusters. Compared with equally common non-associated chains, HLA-associated TCR beta chains in a later analysis were more clonally expanded and had lower generation probabilities. Some IMGT-functional V segments, including TRBV6-2 and TRBV6-3, could not be distinguished by the 87-base-pair reads and were therefore excluded.

Libraries came from the immunoSEQ multiplex PCR assay. For the multiplex PCR, a mixture combining 60 forward primers for TCR Vbeta segments and 13 reverse primers for TCR Jbeta segments was used. The CDR3 region of rearranged TCR beta genes was amplified from genomic DNA by a multiplex PCR assay. The Illumina HiSeq System was used to sequence the amplified TCR beta libraries as 87-base-pair reads. In the authors' own workflow: Across the 600 to 700 repertoires, a later analysis counted approximately 83 million unique TCR beta chains, 9.5 million to 13 million of which were shared by at least two donors. Raw reads were error-corrected and collapsed into unique sequences with a nearest-neighbor algorithm that merged closely related sequences to remove PCR and sequencing errors. Alignment of CDR3 sequences to IMGT reference sequences was used to assign V, D and J gene segments. Each retained sequence needed at least a six-nucleotide match to both a V gene segment and a J gene segment. Rearrangements were classified as productive when the CDR3 lacked stop codons and remained in frame with V and J, and all other rearrangements were classified as non-productive. Following IMGT convention, CDR3 was defined as the stretch from the second conserved V-encoded cysteine to the conserved J-encoded phenylalanine. In an earlier analysis of more than 550 of the donors, sequences lacking an unambiguous match to a single V gene segment were excluded. In an earlier analysis of around 600 of the donors, V segments were called functional above 56.7% productive rearrangements and were called segregating when the between-donor standard deviation exceeded 5%. A statistical classification framework was built to diagnose cytomegalovirus status from the catalog of TCR beta chain sequences. V and J gene assignment, in a later analysis, came from comparing TCR nucleotide sequences with IMGT/GENE-DB human TR gene sequences. In a later analysis, CDR3 sequences and most-parsimonious VDJ recombination scenarios were assigned using the TCRdist pipeline. In a later analysis, every TCR beta chain was defined by the combination of its CDR3 amino acid sequence and its V-gene family, and reads without a unique V-gene family were dropped. A later analysis removed 550 to 700 highly shared, low-generation-probability nucleotide sequences to deal with suspected cross-contamination and a sequencing artifact. A later analysis calculated a clonal expansion index for each public chain from normalized within-repertoire ranks of inferred template counts. Generation probabilities in a later analysis came from a VDJ recombination model fitted to out-of-frame rearrangements, and those results were checked against IGoR. In a later analysis, hypergeometric tests were used to score TCR-TCR, TCR-HLA and TCR-CMV co-occurrence, with a repertoire-size bias correction applied to TCR pairs. False discovery rates were estimated in a later analysis by permuting HLA or CMV assignments 20 times. In a later analysis, co-occurring TCRs were grouped using DBSCAN, with TCRdist sequence similarity added in when clustering inside HLA-allele-positive subsets. For co-occurrence clustering, repertoires with fewer than 30,000 or more than 120,000 public chains were excluded, along with roughly 5 repertoires with anomalous nucleotide sharing. TCRdb retrieved this table from immuneACCESS and kept in-frame rearrangements only. Not all clones are present; in checked studies, unresolved V genes account for under half, and no reason is known for the remainder. V, J and clone size derive from that table, while D and trimming were established from the DNA sequence. The table kept for this sample lists tens of thousands of clones. The ten largest clones capture 15% of the sample.

V loses 0 bases of germline sequence and J loses 3 bases, and the interval between the two ends is 9 bases. CDR1 LNHDA and CDR2 SQIVND were looked up in the germline V gene (reference sequence). The CDR3 goes from the cysteine to the phenylalanine over 14 residues. The CDR3 DNA has 42 bases and is translated from base 1. The sequence came from a boy younger than 18 in good health and CMV-seronegative. Source material: PBMCs. Recombination linked TRBV19 to TRBJ2-7, with no confident D gene call. The CDR3: CASSIDLTDYEQYF. Here is the DNA: TGTGCCAGTAGTATAGATTTAACAGACTACGAGCAGTACTTC.